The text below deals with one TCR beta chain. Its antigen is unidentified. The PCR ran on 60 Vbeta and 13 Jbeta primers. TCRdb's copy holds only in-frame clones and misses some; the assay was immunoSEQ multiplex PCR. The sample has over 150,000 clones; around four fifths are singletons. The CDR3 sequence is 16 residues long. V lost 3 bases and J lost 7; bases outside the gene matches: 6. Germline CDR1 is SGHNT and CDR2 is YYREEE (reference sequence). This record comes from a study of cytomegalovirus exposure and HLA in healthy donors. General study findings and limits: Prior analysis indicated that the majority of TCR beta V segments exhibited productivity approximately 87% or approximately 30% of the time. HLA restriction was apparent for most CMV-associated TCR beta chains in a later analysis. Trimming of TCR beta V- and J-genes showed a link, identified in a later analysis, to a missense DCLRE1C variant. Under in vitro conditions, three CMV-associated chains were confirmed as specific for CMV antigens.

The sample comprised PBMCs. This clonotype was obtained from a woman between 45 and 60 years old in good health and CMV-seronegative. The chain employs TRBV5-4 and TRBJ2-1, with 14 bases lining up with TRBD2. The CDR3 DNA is TGTGCCAGCAGCTCTACCGGGACTAGCGGGAGAAATGAGCAGTTCTTC. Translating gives CASSSTGTSGRNEQFF.